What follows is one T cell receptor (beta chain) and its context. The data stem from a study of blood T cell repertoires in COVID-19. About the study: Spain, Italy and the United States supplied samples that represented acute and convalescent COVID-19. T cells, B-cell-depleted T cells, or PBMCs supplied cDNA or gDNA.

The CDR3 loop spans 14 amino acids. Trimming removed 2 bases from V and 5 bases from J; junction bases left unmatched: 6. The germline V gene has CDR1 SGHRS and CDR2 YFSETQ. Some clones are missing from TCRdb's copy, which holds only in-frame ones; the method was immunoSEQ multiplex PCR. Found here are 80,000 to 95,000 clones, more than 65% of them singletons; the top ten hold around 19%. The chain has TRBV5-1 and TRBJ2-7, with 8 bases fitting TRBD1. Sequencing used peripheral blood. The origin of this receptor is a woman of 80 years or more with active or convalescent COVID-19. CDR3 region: CASSLGQGFDEQYF. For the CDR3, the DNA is TGCGCCAGCAGCTTAGGACAGGGTTTCGACGAGCAGTACTTC.